Presented here are 11 T cell receptor beta chains from one specimen sequenced in a study of tumor-infiltrating lymphocytes in localized non-small cell lung cancer. Here immunoSEQ multiplex PCR was the method, and the copy in TCRdb shows in-frame clones only, minus some. This sample yields thousands of clones, of which about two thirds are seen a single time; about 9.4% belongs to the top ten. Sequenced: uninvolved lung tissue not adjacent to the tumor. The receptors were gathered from a human donor with non-small cell lung cancer.

The rearrangement uses TRBV4-3 and TRBJ2-2; D gene uncertain. V shed 2 bases and J shed 4 bases, with 8 bases lying between them. CDR3 length: 14 residues. Germline CDR1 is LGHNA and CDR2 is YSLEER. The CDR3: CASSQFYSTGELFF. CDR3 nucleotide sequence: TGCGCCAGCAGCCAATTTTATAGCACCGGGGAGCTGTTTTTT.

This rearrangement joins TRBV14 to TRBJ2-2; D gene unclear. The germline gives CDR1 SGHDN, CDR2 FVKESK. The CDR3 has 13 residues. Trimming removed 6 bases at V and 4 bases at J, with 9 bases between. As DNA, the CDR3 is TGTGCCAGCAGTCATCCGGGCACCGGGGAGCTGTTTTTT. This sequence encodes CASSHPGTGELFF.

V gene TRBV4-3 combines with J gene TRBJ1-4; D uncertain. The V end was cut by 0 bases, the J end by 0 bases, with 11 bases between. The germline gives CDR1 LGHNA, CDR2 YSLEER. The CDR3 spans 17 residues. The CDR3 reads CASSQDLGRSTNEKLFF. CDR3 bases: TGCGCCAGCAGCCAAGATCTTGGGAGATCAACTAATGAAAAACTGTTTTTT.

The rearrangement links TRBV7-2 to TRBJ2-5; tentatively, D is TRBD1 or TRBD2 (5 bases each). Germline V gene sequence: CDR1 SGHTA, CDR2 FQGNSA. Between the trimmed V and J ends, which lost 5 bases and 2 bases, there was a span of 12 bases. The CDR3 spans 14 residues. The CDR3 nucleotides are TGTGCCAGCAGCCCGGGACGGATTCAAGAGACCCAGTACTTC. Amino acid sequence: CASSPGRIQETQYF. Full variable domain (missing parts from reference TRBV7-2 and TRBJ2-5): GAGVSQSPSNKVTEKGKDVELRCDPISGHTALYWYRQSLGQGLEFLIYFQGNSAPDKSGLPSDRFSAERTGGSVSTLTIQRTQQEDSAVYLCASSPGRIQETQYFGPGTRLLVL.

This clone came up once. CDR3 in amino acids: CAISAAEHQPQHF. CDR3 nucleotides: TGTGCCATCAGCGCGGCCGAACATCAGCCCCAGCATTTT. The chain links TRBV10-3 to TRBJ1-5, with D hard to call. The V end lost 6 bases, the J end lost 5 bases, and 11 bases lay between the germline ends. CDR1 is ENHRY and CDR2 is SYGVKD in the germline V gene. This CDR3 comprises 13 residues.

The chain joins TRBV5-1 to TRBJ2-3, with 8 bases that match TRBD2. Germline V CDR1 and CDR2: SGHRS, YFSETQ. After removal of 4 bases from V and 2 bases from J, the junction contained 6 bases not matched to a gene. The CDR3 runs to 15 residues. The CDR3 here is CASSQTSASTDTQYF. The CDR3 bases are TGCGCCAGCAGCCAGACTAGCGCATCCACAGATACGCAGTATTTT.

V is TRBV21-1 and J is TRBJ1-2. TRBV21-1 is noted as a pseudogene. The CDR3 spans 11 residues. The CDR3 DNA follows: TGTGCCAGGGTAAGTCTAGGGGGCTACACCTTC. Its translation: CARVSLGGYTF.

In its sample, this clone was seen once. This chain uses TRBV7-2 with TRBJ2-7, with D perhaps being TRBD1 or TRBD2 (6 bases each). The V and J ends lost 3 bases and 3 bases respectively, with 15 bases between them. The CDR3 length is 15 residues. Germline assignment: CDR1 SGHTA and CDR2 FQGNSA. The CDR3 here is CASSFMGGSGYEQYF. For the CDR3, the DNA is TGTGCCAGCAGCTTTATGGGGGGCAGCGGCTACGAGCAGTACTTC.

In DNA, the CDR3 is TGTGCCAGCAGCTCAGAGGTGGGAAGGGATGAGCAGTTCTTC. Protein product: CASSSEVGRDEQFF. The rearrangement uses TRBV9 and TRBJ2-1; D is undetermined. CDR1 SGDLS and CDR2 YYNGEE come from the germline V gene. The CDR3 runs to 14 residues. The V gene lost 4 bases and the J gene lost 8 bases, with 16 bases spanning the gap.

The V call is TRBV5-4, the J call TRBJ2-7; 11 bases fit TRBD2. The germline CDR1 and CDR2 sequences are SGHNT and YYREEE (reference sequence). The V segment lost 3 bases and the J segment 0 bases; nucleotides outside the gene matches: 8. The CDR3 totals 17 residues. The CDR3 loop is CASSSIPTSGISYEQYF. The CDR3 DNA follows: TGTGCCAGCAGCTCAATACCGACTAGCGGGATCTCCTACGAGCAGTACTTC.

Only a few counts were recorded for this clone. Here the CDR3 DNA reads TGTGCCAGCAGCATAGGGGGCGCAGGAGTAGAGACCCAGTACTTC. It codes for CASSIGGAGVETQYF. The chain recombines TRBV28 with TRBJ2-5; 7 bases are shared with TRBD1. The CDR3 is 15 residues long. The ends lost 6 bases at V and 4 bases at J; junction bases unmatched: 11. The germline V gene has CDR1 MDHEN and CDR2 SYDVKM. The variable domain in full, completed from reference TRBV28 and TRBJ2-5, reads DVKVTQSSRYLVKRTGEKVFLECVQDMDHENMFWYRQDPGLGLRLIYFSYDVKMKEKGDIPEGYSVSREKKERFSLILESASTNQTSMYLCASSIGGAGVETQYFGPGTRLLVL.